This T cell receptor (beta chain) was recovered during a study of blood T cell repertoires in COVID-19. About the study: Both acute and convalescent COVID-19 samples were obtained from the United States, Italy and Spain.

Repertoires were generated with immunoSEQ multiplex PCR, while TCRdb's copy carries only in-frame clones and drops some. The data show 300,000 to 350,000 clones, nearly 90% seen once. This CDR3 contains 15 residues. Trimming shortened V by 6 bases and J by 0 bases, and 9 bases separated the two germline ends. Germline V lookup: CDR1 MNHNY, CDR2 SVGAGI (reference sequence). Seattle patients were enrolled during active infection and followed longitudinally. The sequence was collected from a woman aged 40 to 50 with COVID-19, enrolled during active disease. The chain has TRBV6-6 and TRBJ2-6; D is unresolved. The specimen sequenced was peripheral blood. The CDR3 spells CASRRLGSGANVLTF. The CDR3 bases are TGTGCCAGCAGACGTCTCGGCTCTGGGGCCAACGTCCTGACTTTC.